This TCR beta chain was sequenced in a study of blood T cell repertoires in COVID-19. Study-wide context: The United States, Italy and Spain were the sources of the acute and convalescent COVID-19 samples. Sources were T cells, B-cell-depleted T cells, or PBMCs; the material itself was cDNA or gDNA.

Original methodology: Researchers report that nucleated cell counts were estimated from reference gene primer amplification. The repertoire was sequenced with immunoSEQ multiplex PCR; TCRdb's copy has only in-frame clones and lacks some. V and J calls and clone size are copied from that table; D and trimming were computed from the DNA. The repertoire has around 250,000 clones, over 75% of them found once; the top ten carry 4.5% to 5.5%. The CDR3 has 15 residues. Germline CDR1 is SGHTA and CDR2 is FQGTGA. V shed 6 bases, J shed 0 bases, and the junction held 4 bases outside the gene matches. This clone was observed many times.

This TCR was sampled from a man aged 45 to 65 with active or convalescent COVID-19. V is TRBV7-3 and J is TRBJ2-1, with TRBD1 identical over 8 bases. The sample comprised peripheral blood. The CDR3 nucleotides are TGTGCCAGCAGTTCTGGACAGGGCTCCTACAATGAGCAGTTCTTC. It codes for CASSSGQGSYNEQFF.